The T cell receptor beta chain described here comes from a study of blood T cell repertoires in COVID-19. Across the whole study: The United States, Italy and Spain provided the acute and convalescent COVID-19 samples.

Clones were sequenced by immunoSEQ multiplex PCR, and TCRdb holds only the in-frame ones, with some missing. The table shows about 170,000 clones, with 84% occurring only once. The CDR3 totals 16 residues. Trimming at V came to 4 bases and at J to 6 bases, leaving 9 bases not matched to a gene. The germline gives CDR1 SGHVS, CDR2 FQNEAQ. The chain carries TRBV7-8 and TRBJ2-1, with 10 bases fitting TRBD2. The clonotype comes from a man aged 35 to 55 who had recovered from COVID-19. Sequencing used peripheral blood. CDR3: CASSSLGSGGGNEQFF. The CDR3 DNA follows: TGTGCCAGCAGCTCCCTGGGGAGCGGGGGGGGCAATGAGCAGTTCTTC.